This T cell receptor (beta chain) was documented in a study of molecular identifiers for immune sequencing clone quantification. Study summary: Naive CD8 RNA (around 20,000 or 99,000 cells) was divided into five aliquots, with four sequenced.

Naive CD8 T cell sorting was performed on the CD8+CD4-CCR7+CD45RA+ phenotype. Previously published methods and listed TCR primers were used for the bulk TCR libraries. Using its own MiXCR run on the PCR reads, TCRdb lists one record per CDR3 protein. The sample lists about 510,000 distinct CDR3 sequences, about a quarter occurring once. V lost 0 bases and J lost 1, with 9 bases in between. The CDR3 loop spans 15 amino acids. The germline V gene encodes CDR1 SGHDT and CDR2 YYEEEE. This receptor was taken from a human donor in good health. Some libraries in this study had Jurkat cell RNA spiked in. Sequenced material: naive CD8+ T cells from blood, with Jurkat cell RNA spiked in. Specified subset: FACS-sorted CD8+CD4-CCR7+CD45RA+ naive T cells. The chain carries TRBV5-6 and TRBJ2-3; D unresolved. Here the CDR3 reads CASSLVRVRTDTQYF. DNA of the CDR3: TGTGCCAGCAGCTTGGTCCGCGTGCGCACAGATACGCAGTATTTT. Combining the CDR3 with reference TRBV5-6 and TRBJ2-3 gives the whole variable domain DAGVTQSPTHLIKTRGQQVTLRCSPKSGHDTVSWYQQALGQGPQFIFQYYEEEERQRGNFPDRFSGHQFPNYSSELNVNALLLGDSALYLCASSLVRVRTDTQYFGPGTRLTVL.